The 11 T cell receptor beta chains below all came from one sample that was sequenced in a study of T cells in Graves' hyperthyroidism and ophthalmopathy. Using RNA transcripts as the source, TCR beta CDR3 regions were amplified. The HTBI primer set served for first-round RT-PCR of the TCR CDR3. TCRdb reanalysed the multiplex PCR reads using MiXCR and keeps one entry per CDR3 protein. The sample yields approximately 95,000 distinct CDR3 sequences, 35% to 45% seen once. Sequenced: peripheral blood or thyroid tissue (not recorded which). The receptors here all came from a woman aged 25 to 39 with Graves' hyperthyroidism.

The table lists this clonotype with many counts. The V call is TRBV28, the J call TRBJ1-1; 8 bases map to TRBD1. This CDR3 contains 15 residues. Germline V gene sequence: CDR1 MDHEN, CDR2 SYDVKM. J gave up 1 base and V 9 bases, and 10 bases lay outside the gene matches. The CDR3, as DNA: TGTGCCAGTCGGACACAGGGGGAGGGGAACACTGAAGCTTTCTTT. This gives the protein CASRTQGEGNTEAFF.

In its sample, this clonotype was seen once. At one of its ends the junction is not consistent with the germline gene, which may arise from a read error. This rearrangement joins TRBV7-2 to TRBJ2-5; D tentatively fits TRBD1 or TRBD2 (5 bases each). Germline CDR1 is SGHTA and CDR2 is FQGNSA. The CDR3 consists of 16 residues. The CDR3, as DNA: TGTGCCGGCAGCTTGGGACGGGTCATGGGGCAAGAGACCCAGTACTTC. As protein: CAGSLGRVMGQETQYF.

The rearrangement joins TRBV25-1 to TRBJ1-5; D unclear. The CDR3 sequence is 13 residues long. Trimming stripped 9 bases from V and 2 bases from J, with 11 bases between. Germline V lookup: CDR1 MGHDK, CDR2 SYGVNS. The CDR3 DNA reads as TGTGCCAGTACAAGGTTGGGCAATCAGCCCCAGCATTTT. Its protein is CASTRLGNQPQHF.

V usage is TRBV7-3 and J usage is TRBJ2-1, with D uncertain. The germline V gene has CDR1 SGHTA and CDR2 FQGTGA. The CDR3 spans 13 residues. V lost 1 base and J 5 bases, leaving 6 bases between the germline ends. The CDR3 sequence is CASSLRLDNEQFF. CDR3 nucleotide sequence: TGTGCCAGCAGCTTAAGACTTGACAATGAGCAGTTCTTC.

Comment on this clonotype: This sequence may be a read error, since a much larger clone differs from it by one base. The CDR3 region has the DNA TGTGCCAGCAGTGAGACAGGGGGATGGAGCTACACCTTC. Its protein is CASSETGGWSYTF. The chain carries TRBV25-1 and TRBJ1-2, with TRBD1 matching over 9 bases. Trimming at V came to 3 bases and at J to 9 bases, leaving 5 bases not matched to a gene. The CDR3 is 13 amino acids. The V gene's germline CDR1 is MGHDK and CDR2 SYGVNS.

J is TRBJ1-5 and V is TRBV11-2; D gene uncertain. Trimming left V 7 bases short and J 6 bases short, with 13 bases between. The CDR3 spans 13 residues. Germline V lookup: CDR1 SGHAT, CDR2 FQNNGV. This CDR3 is CASILHVRQPQHF. The CDR3 region has the DNA TGTGCCAGCATCCTTCACGTGCGTCAGCCCCAGCATTTT. The variable domain in full, with the rest retrieved from reference TRBV11-2 and TRBJ1-5, is EAGVAQSPRYKIIEKRQSVAFWCNPISGHATLYWYQQILGQGPKLLIQFQNNGVVDDSQLPKDRFSAERLKGVDSTLKIQPAKLEDSAVYLCASILHVRQPQHFGDGTRLSIL.

The rearrangement uses TRBV7-9 and TRBJ2-1, with D perhaps TRBD1 (6 bases). The CDR3 is 14 amino acids. V lost 2 bases, J lost 4 bases, and 9 bases lay in between. In germline, CDR1 is SEHNR, CDR2 FQNEAQ (reference sequence). The CDR3 DNA reads TGTGCCAGCAGCTTACGGACAGAGTACAATGAGCAGTTCTTC. Translating gives CASSLRTEYNEQFF.

As for this clonotype: The conserved phenylalanine or tryptophan is not found at the CDR3 terminus, so this likely reflects a read error. This chain uses TRBV10-3 with TRBJ2-7; TRBD2 aligns across 11 bases. Germline trimming cut 9 bases from V and 0 bases from J; bases unmatched to any gene: 1. CDR3 length: 13 residues. The germline V gene encodes CDR1 ENHRY and CDR2 SYGVKD. The CDR3 region has the DNA TGTGCCATAACTAGCGGGAGCTCCTACGAGCAGTACTCC. As protein: CAITSGSSYEQYS.

Concerning this clonotype itself: As the CDR3 is not closed by the conserved phenylalanine or tryptophan, this likely results from a read error. The V gene is TRBV10-3, the J gene TRBJ1-1; possibly TRBD1 for D (5 bases). The CDR3 has 13 residues. Trimming took off 6 bases at V and 4 bases at J, with 12 bases between the two ends. Germline CDR1 ENHRY, CDR2 SYGVKD. The CDR3 reads CAIRGDASTEAFL. The CDR3, as DNA: TGTGCCATCAGGGGGGACGCGAGCACTGAAGCTTTCCTT.

This clonotype was seen at least ten times. The rearrangement joins TRBV7-2 to TRBJ1-5; perhaps TRBD1 as D (6 bases). Trimming removed 4 bases at V and 0 bases at J, with 16 bases between. The CDR3 runs 17 residues. Germline V gives CDR1 SGHTA, CDR2 FQGNSA. CDR3 coding DNA: TGTGCCAGCAGCTCCCTTCGGGGGGGGCCTAGCAATCAGCCCCAGCATTTT. This sequence encodes CASSSLRGGPSNQPQHF.

This clonotype was found many times. V is TRBV2 and J is TRBJ1-3; D unclear. The CDR3 has 15 residues. CDR1 SNHLY and CDR2 FYNNEI come from the germline V gene. V lost 8 bases to trimming and J lost 0 bases, with 14 bases between them. The DNA of the CDR3 is TGTGCCAGCCTCGTACAGCGAAACTCTGGAAACACCATATATTTT. This codes for CASLVQRNSGNTIYF.